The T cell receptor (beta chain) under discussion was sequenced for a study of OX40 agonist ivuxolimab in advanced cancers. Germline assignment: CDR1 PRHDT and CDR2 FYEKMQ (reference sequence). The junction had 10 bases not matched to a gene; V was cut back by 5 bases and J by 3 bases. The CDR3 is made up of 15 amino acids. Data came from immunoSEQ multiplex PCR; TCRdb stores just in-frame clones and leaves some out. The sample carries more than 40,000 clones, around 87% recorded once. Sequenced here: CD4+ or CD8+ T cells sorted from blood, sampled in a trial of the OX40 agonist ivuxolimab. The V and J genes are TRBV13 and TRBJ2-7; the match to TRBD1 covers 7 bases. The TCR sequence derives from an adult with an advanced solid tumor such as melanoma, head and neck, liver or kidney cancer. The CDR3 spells CASSHGQAGNYEQYF. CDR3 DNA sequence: TGTGCCAGCAGCCACGGACAGGCTGGGAACTACGAGCAGTACTTC.